What follows are 15 T cell receptor beta chains derived from one specimen sequenced in a study of blood T cell repertoires in COVID-19. TCRdb's table, derived via immunoSEQ multiplex PCR, lists solely in-frame clones and lacks some. Seen here are about 160,000 clones, 85% to 95% observed once, and the top ten hold just under 2%. Sequenced: peripheral blood. The source of these receptors is an older woman with COVID-19, enrolled during active disease.

The chain combines TRBV7-2 with TRBJ2-5; 8 bases align to TRBD2. The germline V gene has CDR1 SGHTA and CDR2 FQGNSA. With V trimmed by 5 bases and J by 1 base, 18 bases remained unmatched. The CDR3 extends over 19 amino acids. The CDR3 DNA reads TGTGCCAGCAGCGCGCGGAAGCGGGGGACCCCTCATGCCCAAGAGACCCAGTACTTC. This translates into CASSARKRGTPHAQETQYF.

The chain joins TRBV18 to TRBJ1-2; TRBD1 matches at 8 bases. Germline loops: CDR1 KGHSH, CDR2 LQKENI. CDR3 size: 16 residues. After removal of 4 bases from V and 7 bases from J, the junction contained 14 bases not matched to a gene. CDR3 in DNA: TGTGCCAGCTCACTCGAGGACAGGGCCCATCCCCTTGGCTACACCTTC. This sequence encodes CASSLEDRAHPLGYTF.

This rearrangement joins TRBV19 to TRBJ1-2; perhaps TRBD1 as D (6 bases). Trimming cost V 5 bases and J 8 bases, with 18 bases left between them. Germline V lookup: CDR1 LNHDA, CDR2 SQIVND (reference sequence). There are 14 residues in the CDR3. This CDR3 reads CASSLLRSGDGYTF. The CDR3 region has the DNA TGTGCCAGTAGTCTACTTCGTTCAGGGGACGGCTACACCTTC.

As regards this clone: Distinct nucleotide sequences in the sample also encode this CDR3. The chain has TRBV29-1 and TRBJ1-5, with a possible D match to TRBD1 (5 bases). CDR1 is SQVTM, CDR2 ANQGSEA, per germline. Trimming took 5 bases from V and 4 from J, leaving 12 bases between them. This CDR3 is 13 amino acids long. The CDR3, as DNA: TGCAGCGTTTCCCGGGGGGTGAATCAGCCCCAGCATTTT. Translating gives CSVSRGVNQPQHF.

The chain recombines TRBV6-6 with TRBJ1-4; D is perhaps TRBD1 (6 bases). V was clipped by 7 bases and J by 5 bases, with 11 bases between them. Germline assignment: CDR1 MNHNY and CDR2 SVGAGI (reference sequence). This CDR3 comprises 13 residues. This CDR3 is CASKLQGNEKLFF. The CDR3 region has the DNA TGTGCCAGCAAACTACAGGGAAATGAAAAACTGTTTTTT.

The chain has TRBV29-1 and TRBJ2-5; 11 bases match TRBD1. V lost 6 bases to trimming and J lost 2 bases; unmatched junction nucleotides: 2. The V gene's germline CDR1 is SQVTM and CDR2 ANQGSEA. There are 13 residues in the CDR3. The CDR3 nucleotides are TGCAGCGTCGGACAGGGGGCTCAAGAGACCCAGTACTTC. Protein sequence: CSVGQGAQETQYF.

V is TRBV25-1 and J is TRBJ2-1; TRBD1 aligns across 7 bases. Germline V gene data show CDR1 as MGHDK and CDR2 as SYGVNS. The ends lost 4 bases at V and 10 bases at J; junction bases unmatched: 7. The CDR3 has 13 amino acids. Here the CDR3 reads CASSVQGHREQFF. Here the CDR3 DNA reads TGTGCCAGCAGTGTACAGGGGCACCGGGAGCAGTTCTTC. Full variable domain (outside the CDR3, taken from reference TRBV25-1 and TRBJ2-1): EADIYQTPRYLVIGTGKKITLECSQTMGHDKMYWYQQDPGMELHLIHYSYGVNSTEKGDLSSESTVSRIRTEHFPLTLESARPSHTSQYLCASSVQGHREQFFGPGTRLTVL.

The chain joins TRBV7-2 to TRBJ1-1; 9 bases match TRBD1. J lost 5 bases, V lost 3 bases, and 13 bases had no gene match. The CDR3 is 17 residues long. Germline loops: CDR1 SGHTA, CDR2 FQGNSA. CDR3 in DNA: TGTGCCAGCAGCTTTAGTCCCGGGACAGGGTTCGGAACTGAAGCTTTCTTT. It yields the protein CASSFSPGTGFGTEAFF.

The chain joins TRBV19 to TRBJ1-5; 7 bases line up with TRBD1. The J segment lost 2 bases and the V segment lost 0 bases, leaving 4 bases of the junction unmatched. The CDR3 runs to 16 residues. Per germline, CDR1 LNHDA and CDR2 SQIVND (reference sequence). The CDR3 spells CASSIDRGTGNQPQHF. As DNA, the CDR3 is TGTGCCAGTAGTATAGATCGAGGGACAGGCAATCAGCCCCAGCATTTT.

The rearrangement uses TRBV3-1 (or the pseudogene TRBV3-2) and TRBJ1-2, with D possibly matching TRBD1 (6 bases). Germline lookup yields CDR1 LGHDT and CDR2 YNNKEL (reference sequence). With 6 bases removed from V and 0 bases from J, the gap between germline ends came to 11 bases. The CDR3 contains 14 residues. The CDR3 DNA follows: TGTGCCAGCAGGGAACAGGGATCTAACTATGGCTACACCTTC. This translates into CASREQGSNYGYTF.

This rearrangement joins TRBV7-6 to TRBJ1-1; D unresolved. V dropped 5 bases and J dropped 2 bases, with 12 bases sitting between them. Germline assignment: CDR1 SGHVS and CDR2 FNYEAQ. The CDR3 runs 14 residues. Written as DNA, the CDR3 is TGTGCCAGCAGCGACTCGACCTTCAACACTGAAGCTTTCTTT. Its translation: CASSDSTFNTEAFF. The whole variable domain, remainder taken from reference TRBV7-6 and TRBJ1-1, is GAGVSQSPRYKVTKRGQDVALRCDPISGHVSLYWYRQALGQGPEFLTYFNYEAQQDKSGLPNDRFSAERPEGSISTLTIQRTEQRDSAMYRCASSDSTFNTEAFFGQGTRLTVV.

The chain has TRBV9 and TRBJ1-3; the D gene is possibly TRBD1 (5 bases). The germline CDR1 and CDR2 sequences are SGDLS and YYNGEE. Trimming removed 4 bases at V and 0 bases at J, with 14 bases between. The CDR3 has 16 amino acids. The CDR3, as DNA: TGTGCCAGCAGCATACAGCCTACAGGCTCTGGAAACACCATATATTTT. It is translated as CASSIQPTGSGNTIYF.

The chain couples TRBV4-2 to TRBJ1-2; D is unclear. The germline gives CDR1 LGHNA, CDR2 YNFKEQ. V was trimmed by 8 bases and J by 2 bases, leaving 12 bases between them. CDR3 length equals 13 residues. The CDR3 DNA is TGTGCCAGCTCGGGGAGTTGGAACTATGGCTACACCTTC. Its protein is CASSGSWNYGYTF.

V usage is TRBV4-3 and J usage is TRBJ1-1; tentatively, D is TRBD1 (6 bases). Germline V lookup: CDR1 LGHNA, CDR2 YSLEER. This CDR3 has 17 residues. Trimming removed 0 bases at V and 4 bases at J, with 18 bases between. CDR3 bases: TGCGCCAGCAGCCAAGAAACCAAGAGGGGGAGTGGCACTGAAGCTTTCTTT. This codes for CASSQETKRGSGTEAFF.

A single count supports this clone. The chain joins TRBV6-6 to TRBJ2-7; the D is unclear. Germline V lookup: CDR1 MNHNY, CDR2 SVGAGI (reference sequence). This CDR3 spans 11 amino acids. The ends were cut back, 7 bases at V and 3 bases at J, with 7 bases in the middle. As DNA, the CDR3 is TGTGCCAGCAACAGAGACTACGAGCAGTACTTC. It is translated as CASNRDYEQYF.